The rows below give T cell receptor beta chains drawn from one sample of a study of blood T cell repertoires in COVID-19. The protocol was immunoSEQ multiplex PCR, while the TCRdb copy is restricted to in-frame clones and leaves out a portion. The sample records 200,000 to 250,000 clones, about four fifths being singletons. Source material: peripheral blood. These receptors originate from a man aged 50-60 years with active or convalescent COVID-19. The CDR3 runs from the conserved cysteine through the conserved F or W. A D gene is named only where the DNA matches it firmly. Clone size is not always given. Where it is, it says once, few, many or a class for expanded clones.

D gene: .; clone size: .; V gene: TRBV7-9; J gene: TRBJ1-1; CDR3 protein: CASSHYRGARNTEAFF; CDR3 DNA: TGTGCCAGCAGCCACTATCGGGGGGCCCGGAACACTGAAGCTTTCTTT
D gene: TRBD1; clone size: .; V gene: TRBV28; J gene: TRBJ1-1; CDR3 protein: CASRRQGAQTEAFF; CDR3 DNA: TGTGCCAGCCGCCGACAGGGGGCGCAAACTGAAGCTTTCTTT
D gene: .; clone size: .; V gene: TRBV6-5; J gene: TRBJ1-3; CDR3 protein: CASSRGTGNTIYF; CDR3 DNA: TGTGCCAGCAGCCGCGGTACTGGAAACACCATATATTTT
D gene: TRBD1; clone size: .; V gene: TRBV2; J gene: TRBJ1-4; CDR3 protein: CASRTDRVRNEKLFF; CDR3 DNA: TGTGCCAGCAGGACCGACAGGGTGCGAAATGAAAAACTGTTTTTT
D gene: TRBD1; clone size: .; V gene: TRBV6-5; J gene: TRBJ1-6; CDR3 protein: CASSYVTGVNSPLHF; CDR3 DNA: TGTGCCAGCAGTTACGTGACAGGGGTTAATTCACCCCTCCACTTT
D gene: .; clone size: few; V gene: TRBV24-1; J gene: TRBJ2-2; CDR3 protein: CATSESLNTGELFF; CDR3 DNA: TGTGCCACCTCCGAGAGTCTGAACACCGGGGAGCTGTTTTTT
D gene: TRBD1; clone size: .; V gene: TRBV7-2; J gene: TRBJ1-5; CDR3 protein: CASSFEGTGGYQPQHF; CDR3 DNA: TGTGCCAGCAGCTTCGAAGGGACAGGGGGGTATCAGCCCCAGCATTTT
D gene: .; clone size: once; V gene: TRBV28; J gene: TRBJ2-3; CDR3 protein: CASSLTGGTDTQYF; CDR3 DNA: TGTGCCAGCAGCCTAACTGGAGGCACAGATACGCAGTATTTT
D gene: .; clone size: .; V gene: TRBV5-4; J gene: TRBJ2-7; CDR3 protein: CASSFGQPYEQYF; CDR3 DNA: TGTGCCAGCAGCTTCGGACAGCCCTACGAGCAGTACTTC
D gene: .; clone size: .; V gene: TRBV4-2; J gene: TRBJ1-1; CDR3 protein: CASSQSTEATEAFF; CDR3 DNA: TGTGCCAGCAGCCAGTCGACAGAGGCCACTGAAGCTTTCTTT
D gene: TRBD1; clone size: .; V gene: TRBV14; J gene: TRBJ2-1; CDR3 protein: CASRLTGGARNEQFF; CDR3 DNA: TGTGCCAGCAGGCTGACAGGGGGCGCACGGAATGAGCAGTTCTTC
D gene: TRBD1; clone size: .; V gene: TRBV30; J gene: TRBJ1-4; CDR3 protein: CAWSVQGTGNEKLFF; CDR3 DNA: TGTGCCTGGAGTGTACAAGGGACAGGGAATGAAAAACTGTTTTTT
D gene: .; clone size: .; V gene: TRBV4-1; J gene: TRBJ1-1; CDR3 protein: CASSQGRGRVVTEAFF; CDR3 DNA: TGCGCCAGCAGCCAAGGGAGGGGCAGAGTGGTCACTGAAGCTTTCTTT
D gene: .; clone size: .; V gene: TRBV2; J gene: TRBJ1-2; CDR3 protein: CASRGDKGTGGYTF; CDR3 DNA: TGTGCCAGCAGGGGGGACAAGGGGACCGGTGGCTACACCTTC
D gene: .; clone size: .; V gene: TRBV5-1; J gene: TRBJ1-2; CDR3 protein: CASSLGAGRDYGYTF; CDR3 DNA: TGCGCCAGCAGCTTGGGGGCAGGAAGAGACTATGGCTACACCTTC
D gene: .; clone size: .; V gene: TRBV19; J gene: TRBJ1-5; CDR3 protein: CASATRVGNQPQHF; CDR3 DNA: TGTGCCAGTGCCACGCGGGTTGGCAATCAGCCCCAGCATTTT
D gene: .; clone size: .; V gene: TRBV3-1/TRBV3-2; J gene: TRBJ2-7; CDR3 protein: CASSQDRAASLSYEQYF; CDR3 DNA: TGTGCCAGCAGCCAAGATCGAGCGGCTAGCCTCTCCTACGAGCAGTACTTC
D gene: .; clone size: .; V gene: TRBV30; J gene: TRBJ2-6; CDR3 protein: CAWSDTASGANVLTF; CDR3 DNA: TGTGCCTGGAGTGACACCGCATCTGGGGCCAACGTCCTGACTTTC
D gene: TRBD2; clone size: .; V gene: TRBV7-2; J gene: TRBJ2-3; CDR3 protein: CASSPRGRGARTDTQYF; CDR3 DNA: TGTGCCAGCAGCCCCCGGGGGCGGGGGGCCCGGACAGATACGCAGTATTTT
D gene: .; clone size: few; V gene: TRBV5-8; J gene: TRBJ2-7; CDR3 protein: CASSLVGALRYEQYF; CDR3 DNA: TGTGCCAGCAGCTTGGTAGGAGCGCTCCGTTACGAGCAGTACTTC
D gene: .; clone size: .; V gene: TRBV25-1; J gene: TRBJ1-6; CDR3 protein: CASSEQTHDNSPLHF; CDR3 DNA: TGTGCCAGCAGTGAACAGACACATGATAATTCACCCCTCCACTTT
D gene: .; clone size: .; V gene: TRBV27; J gene: TRBJ1-1; CDR3 protein: CASSHVRGDTEAFF; CDR3 DNA: TGTGCCAGCAGTCACGTGCGGGGGGACACTGAAGCTTTCTTT
D gene: .; clone size: .; V gene: TRBV5-1; J gene: TRBJ2-5; CDR3 protein: CASSVLGAQETQYF; CDR3 DNA: TGCGCCAGCAGCGTCCTGGGGGCTCAAGAGACCCAGTACTTC
D gene: .; clone size: .; V gene: TRBV27; J gene: TRBJ1-4; CDR3 protein: CASRALGWEKLFF; CDR3 DNA: TGTGCCAGCAGAGCCCTCGGGTGGGAAAAACTGTTTTTT
D gene: .; clone size: few; V gene: TRBV7-2; J gene: TRBJ1-3; CDR3 protein: CASRPPSSSGNTIYF; CDR3 DNA: TGTGCCAGCAGACCCCCTAGCAGCTCTGGAAACACCATATATTTT
D gene: .; clone size: few; V gene: TRBV5-6; J gene: TRBJ1-1; CDR3 protein: CASSLGATEAFF; CDR3 DNA: TGTGCCAGCAGCTTGGGGGCCACTGAAGCTTTCTTT
D gene: .; clone size: .; V gene: TRBV7-9; J gene: TRBJ2-5; CDR3 protein: CASSDQGFQETQYF; CDR3 DNA: TGTGCCAGCAGCGATCAGGGGTTCCAAGAGACCCAGTACTTC
D gene: .; clone size: .; V gene: TRBV7-2; J gene: TRBJ2-7; CDR3 protein: CASSGGELTQYF; CDR3 DNA: TGTGCCAGCAGCGGGGGCGAACTAACGCAGTACTTC
D gene: .; clone size: once; V gene: TRBV28; J gene: TRBJ1-1; CDR3 protein: CASSWGGLNTEAFF; CDR3 DNA: TGTGCCAGCAGCTGGGGGGGCCTGAACACTGAAGCTTTCTTT
D gene: TRBD1; clone size: .; V gene: TRBV9; J gene: TRBJ1-4; CDR3 protein: CASSADRAGVEKLFF; CDR3 DNA: TGTGCCAGCAGCGCGGACAGGGCAGGCGTCGAAAAACTGTTTTTT
D gene: .; clone size: .; V gene: TRBV4-3; J gene: TRBJ1-5; CDR3 protein: CASSQDAGSVNQPQHF; CDR3 DNA: TGCGCCAGCAGCCAAGATGCGGGCAGTGTTAATCAGCCCCAGCATTTT
D gene: TRBD1; clone size: .; V gene: TRBV28; J gene: TRBJ2-7; CDR3 protein: CASSPNLGQGIYEQYF; CDR3 DNA: TGTGCCAGCAGTCCAAATCTGGGACAGGGCATCTACGAGCAGTACTTC
D gene: TRBD1; clone size: .; V gene: TRBV19; J gene: TRBJ1-2; CDR3 protein: CASSIPLGQGWGDGYTF; CDR3 DNA: TGTGCCAGTAGTATACCCCTCGGACAGGGCTGGGGAGATGGCTACACCTTC
D gene: TRBD2; clone size: few; V gene: TRBV24-1; J gene: TRBJ2-5; CDR3 protein: CATSDGTSVRRETQYF; CDR3 DNA: TGTGCCACCAGTGATGGGACTAGCGTGAGACGGGAGACCCAGTACTTC
D gene: .; clone size: .; V gene: TRBV5-4; J gene: TRBJ1-2; CDR3 protein: CASSFPGDGYTF; CDR3 DNA: TGTGCCAGCAGCTTCCCAGGGGATGGCTACACCTTC
D gene: .; clone size: .; V gene: TRBV11-2; J gene: TRBJ1-2; CDR3 protein: CASSPGRESGYTF; CDR3 DNA: TGTGCCAGCAGCCCGGGGAGAGAGTCTGGCTACACCTTC
D gene: .; clone size: .; V gene: TRBV21-1; J gene: TRBJ2-2; CDR3 protein: CASSKVQRGGRAYTGELFF; CDR3 DNA: TGTGCCAGCAGCAAAGTGCAGAGAGGCGGGAGGGCCTATACCGGGGAGCTGTTTTTT
D gene: TRBD2; clone size: .; V gene: TRBV3-1/TRBV3-2; J gene: TRBJ2-2; CDR3 protein: CASSQVSLAGYTGELFF; CDR3 DNA: TGTGCCAGCAGCCAAGTTTCATTAGCGGGATACACCGGGGAGCTGTTTTTT
D gene: TRBD2; clone size: .; V gene: TRBV3-1/TRBV3-2; J gene: TRBJ2-1; CDR3 protein: CASSPDRKREVSYNEQFF; CDR3 DNA: TGTGCCAGCAGCCCCGATCGTAAGCGGGAGGTCTCCTACAATGAGCAGTTCTTC
D gene: .; clone size: .; V gene: TRBV18; J gene: TRBJ2-1; CDR3 protein: CASSPPEWRNNEQFF; CDR3 DNA: TGTGCCAGCTCACCTCCCGAATGGCGGAACAATGAGCAGTTCTTC
D gene: .; clone size: .; V gene: TRBV4-3; J gene: TRBJ1-3; CDR3 protein: CASSQATVYSGNTIYF; CDR3 DNA: TGCGCCAGCAGCCAAGCTACAGTCTACTCTGGAAACACCATATATTTT
D gene: TRBD1; clone size: .; V gene: TRBV19; J gene: TRBJ2-6; CDR3 protein: CASKDRGSGANVLTF; CDR3 DNA: TGTGCCAGTAAGGACAGGGGCTCTGGGGCCAACGTCCTGACTTTC
D gene: .; clone size: .; V gene: TRBV4-2; J gene: TRBJ1-2; CDR3 protein: CASSQDGQGTIYGYTF; CDR3 DNA: TGTGCCAGCAGCCAAGATGGACAAGGAACTATCTATGGCTACACCTTC
D gene: .; clone size: .; V gene: TRBV19; J gene: TRBJ1-3; CDR3 protein: CASSIITGNTIYF; CDR3 DNA: TGTGCCAGTAGTATTATTACTGGAAACACCATATATTTT
D gene: TRBD2; clone size: .; V gene: TRBV18; J gene: TRBJ2-3; CDR3 protein: CASSPVSGVTADTQYF; CDR3 DNA: TGTGCCAGCTCACCGGTTAGCGGGGTTACAGCAGATACGCAGTATTTT
D gene: .; clone size: .; V gene: TRBV7-2; J gene: TRBJ1-1; CDR3 protein: CASSFSQVNTEAFF; CDR3 DNA: TGTGCCAGCAGCTTCAGCCAGGTGAACACTGAAGCTTTCTTT
D gene: .; clone size: .; V gene: TRBV2; J gene: TRBJ1-4; CDR3 protein: CASSVEGATNEKLFF; CDR3 DNA: TGTGCCAGCAGTGTTGAGGGGGCAACTAATGAAAAACTGTTTTTT
D gene: TRBD1; clone size: .; V gene: TRBV20-1; J gene: TRBJ1-2; CDR3 protein: CSASPGGYGYTF; CDR3 DNA: TGCAGTGCTAGTCCAGGGGGCTATGGCTACACCTTC
D gene: .; clone size: .; V gene: TRBV5-3; J gene: TRBJ2-1; CDR3 protein: CARSLEQNNEQFF; CDR3 DNA: TGTGCCAGAAGCTTGGAACAGAACAATGAGCAGTTCTTC
D gene: TRBD1; clone size: .; V gene: TRBV10-3; J gene: TRBJ1-1; CDR3 protein: CAISLRTGGYTEAFF; CDR3 DNA: TGTGCCATCAGTCTACGGACAGGGGGTTACACTGAAGCTTTCTTT
D gene: .; clone size: .; V gene: TRBV28; J gene: TRBJ2-1; CDR3 protein: CASSLTQTRWQFF; CDR3 DNA: TGTGCCAGCAGTTTAACCCAGACTAGATGGCAGTTCTTC
D gene: .; clone size: .; V gene: TRBV10-2; J gene: TRBJ2-7; CDR3 protein: CASRNRAGSYEQYF; CDR3 DNA: TGCGCCAGCAGAAACAGGGCAGGATCCTACGAGCAGTACTTC